The following is a T cell receptor (beta chain) sequence with its context. Its specificity is not known. The V gene end was trimmed by 0 bases and the J gene end by 3 bases; junction bases not matched to a gene: 7. Looked up from germline, CDR1 is SGDLS and CDR2 is YYNGEE. This CDR3 is built from 16 residues. This sample is part of a study of OX40 agonist ivuxolimab in advanced cancers. Study-level information: Intravenous ivuxolimab at 0.01 to 10 mg/kg was given to patients every 2 weeks. Three patients, one with hepatocellular carcinoma and two with cutaneous melanoma, achieved partial responses. Study outcomes and limitations: Among the lowest peripheral clonal expansion occurred in 0.1-3.0 mg/kg partial responders.

Repertoires were generated with immunoSEQ multiplex PCR, while TCRdb's copy carries only in-frame clones and drops some. In the table there are about 62,000 clones, 70% to 80% of which are singletons. The sequencing used CD4+ or CD8+ T cells sorted from blood, collected in a trial of the OX40 agonist ivuxolimab. The sequence was collected from an adult with an advanced solid tumor such as melanoma, head and neck, liver or kidney cancer. The V gene is TRBV9, the J gene TRBJ2-7, with 9 bases matching TRBD2. The CDR3 DNA sequence: TGTGCCAGCAGCGTAGAAGTATCTAGCGGGGTCTACGAGCAGTACTTC. Its translation is CASSVEVSSGVYEQYF.